These 27 T cell receptor beta chains came from one sample sequenced in a study of cytotoxic CD8 clonotypes in ibrutinib-treated CLL. The assay was immunoSEQ multiplex PCR, and TCRdb's table has in-frame clones only and misses some. The sample has more than 50,000 clones, around three fifths seen once. Sequencing was performed on PBMCs, taken after 12 months of ibrutinib treatment. Every receptor here comes from a human donor with chronic lymphocytic leukemia.

The chain combines TRBV11-1 with TRBJ2-5, with 7 bases matching TRBD2. The V gene's germline CDR1 is SGHAT and CDR2 FQDESV (reference sequence). V gave up 5 bases and J gave up 3 bases; unmatched junction bases: 6. CDR3 length: 14 residues. For the CDR3, the DNA is TGTGCCAGCAGCGTCGGGGCGGGAGAAGAGACCCAGTACTTC. This sequence encodes CASSVGAGEETQYF.

The genes are TRBV28 and TRBJ1-2, with D unresolved. V was pared by 4 bases and J by 4 bases, with 7 bases between. Germline values: CDR1 MDHEN, CDR2 SYDVKM. CDR3 length equals 12 residues. The CDR3 sequence is CASSSSLYGYTF. The CDR3 DNA reads as TGTGCCAGCAGTTCCAGTCTCTATGGCTACACCTTC.

This clone was recorded a few times. The CDR3 DNA is TGCGCCAGCAGCCAAGGCCCCAGGGGGCGAGACACAGATACGCAGTATTTT. It encodes CASSQGPRGRDTDTQYF. The chain uses TRBV4-1 and TRBJ2-3, with 8 bases matching TRBD1. CDR3 size: 17 residues. The V gene end was trimmed by 1 base and the J gene end by 2 bases; junction bases not matched to a gene: 8. In germline, CDR1 is MGHRA, CDR2 YSYEKL.

This chain connects TRBV5-6 to TRBJ1-2; 7 bases are shared with TRBD1. Unmatched junction bases numbered 4, after V lost 7 bases and J lost 4 bases. Germline CDR1 reads SGHDT; CDR2 reads YYEEEE. CDR3 length equals 12 residues. Written as DNA, the CDR3 is TGTGCCAGCTCCGACAGGGCCTATGGCTACACCTTC. It specifies CASSDRAYGYTF.

This clone turned up a few times. This chain uses TRBV28 with TRBJ2-7; the match to TRBD1 covers 9 bases. J lost 2 bases, V lost 6 bases, and 8 bases had no gene match. Germline V lookup: CDR1 MDHEN, CDR2 SYDVKM. The CDR3 covers 15 residues. CDR3 residues: CASSRDRGVAYEQYF. DNA of the CDR3: TGTGCCAGCAGCCGCGACAGGGGGGTTGCCTACGAGCAGTACTTC.

The chain uses TRBV28 and TRBJ1-4; no definite D call. V was shortened by 10 bases and J by 1 base, with 13 bases between the two germline ends. This CDR3 contains 14 residues. Germline CDR1 MDHEN, CDR2 SYDVKM. CDR3 coding DNA: TGTGCCACTGTTACCCCGGGAACTAATGAAAAACTGTTTTTT. This codes for CATVTPGTNEKLFF.

This chain connects TRBV5-1 to TRBJ2-7; 7 positions agree with TRBD2. The CDR3 has 14 residues. V dropped 4 bases and J dropped 4; count of bases not matched to a gene: 8. In germline, CDR1 is SGHRS, CDR2 YFSETQ. The CDR3 is CASSATSAPYEQYF. Written as DNA, the CDR3 is TGCGCCAGCAGCGCCACTAGCGCCCCGTACGAGCAGTACTTC. The full variable domain, in which reference TRBV5-1 and TRBJ2-7 provide the parts outside the CDR3, is KAGVTQTPRYLIKTRGQQVTLSCSPISGHRSVSWYQQTPGQGLQFLFEYFSETQRNKGNFPGRFSGRQFSNSRSEMNVSTLELGDSALYLCASSATSAPYEQYFGPGTRLTVT.

This sequence joins TRBV6-1 and TRBJ2-7, with 7 bases lining up with TRBD2. The V gene end was trimmed by 5 bases and the J gene end by 3 bases; junction bases not matched to a gene: 7. Germline values: CDR1 MNHNS, CDR2 SASEGT. This CDR3 has 14 residues. The CDR3 region is CASSFAGAGYEQYF. CDR3 nucleotides: TGTGCCAGCAGTTTCGCGGGAGCGGGCTACGAGCAGTACTTC.

This chain connects TRBV5-6 to TRBJ2-1; D not resolved. Trimming stripped 5 bases from V and 0 bases from J, with 6 bases between. Germline V gene data show CDR1 as SGHDT and CDR2 as YYEEEE. CDR3 length: 13 residues. DNA of the CDR3: TGTGCCAGCAGTATAAGCTCCTACAATGAGCAGTTCTTC. This translates into CASSISSYNEQFF.

The gene calls are TRBV7-8 and TRBJ2-3, with TRBD2 matching 12 bases. V lost 5 bases to trimming and J lost 4 bases; unmatched junction nucleotides: 10. The CDR3 is 17 residues long. Germline CDR1 SGHVS, CDR2 FQNEAQ. The DNA for the CDR3 is TGTGCCAGCAGCGGCAGACTAGCGGGAGTTCCCTCAGATACGCAGTATTTT. As protein: CASSGRLAGVPSDTQYF. The full variable domain, rest sourced from reference TRBV7-8 and TRBJ2-3, is GAGVSQSPRYKVAKRGQDVALRCDPISGHVSLFWYQQALGQGPEFLTYFQNEAQLDKSGLPSDRFFAERPEGSVSTLKIQRTQQEDSAVYLCASSGRLAGVPSDTQYFGPGTRLTVL.

V gene TRBV5-1 combines with J gene TRBJ2-7; 11 bases are shared with TRBD1. Germline V CDR1 and CDR2: SGHRS, YFSETQ. J was trimmed by 2 bases and V by 3 bases; bases with no gene match: 1. The CDR3 runs 14 residues. The CDR3 loop is CASSSGQGAYEQYF. In DNA, the CDR3 is TGCGCCAGCAGCTCGGGACAGGGGGCCTACGAGCAGTACTTC.

A few counts support this clone. The genes are TRBV29-1 and TRBJ1-1; D call uncertain. V lost 2 bases and J 10 bases, leaving 8 bases between the germline ends. The CDR3 is made up of 10 amino acids. Per the germline V gene, CDR1 is SQVTM and CDR2 is ANQGSEA. In DNA form, the CDR3 reads TGCAGCGTTGAAATCCAGATAGCTTTCTTT. Its translation: CSVEIQIAFF.

This clone was seen just once. The chain combines TRBV11-2 with TRBJ1-3; the D is unclear. The germline gives CDR1 SGHAT, CDR2 FQNNGV. This CDR3 comprises 15 residues. Trimming shortened V by 6 bases and J by 3 bases, and 15 bases separated the two germline ends. Here the CDR3 DNA reads TGTGCCAGCAGTTCAGACAAGGGTTTTGGAAACACCATATATTTT. Translating gives CASSSDKGFGNTIYF.

The chain uses TRBV27 and TRBJ2-2; TRBD1 might be the D (6 bases). The germline CDR1 and CDR2 sequences are MNHEY and SMNVEV (reference sequence). Trimming cost V 0 bases and J 5 bases, with 13 bases left between them. The CDR3 runs 16 residues. CDR3 loop: CASSLSRQVPTGELFF. The CDR3 DNA follows: TGTGCCAGCAGTTTATCCCGACAGGTCCCGACCGGGGAGCTGTTTTTT.

The J gene is TRBJ1-2, the V gene TRBV4-1, with D unresolved. The germline CDR1 and CDR2 sequences are MGHRA and YSYEKL. The length of the CDR3 is 15 residues. Trimming stripped 4 bases from V and 4 bases from J, with 16 bases between. The CDR3 loop is CASSPTLGVTYGYTF. The DNA for the CDR3 is TGCGCCAGCAGCCCGACTCTCGGGGTAACCTATGGCTACACCTTC.

The V and J genes are TRBV5-1 and TRBJ2-7; 7 positions agree with TRBD1. The germline V gene encodes CDR1 SGHRS and CDR2 YFSETQ. V was clipped by 2 bases and J by 3 bases; unmatched bases: 5. The length of the CDR3 is 14 residues. Here the CDR3 reads CASSLGGIFYEQYF. CDR3 coding DNA: TGCGCCAGCAGCTTAGGGGGCATCTTCTACGAGCAGTACTTC.

This clone was seen more than once but under ten times. The genes are TRBV10-3 and TRBJ2-7, with TRBD1 matching over 8 bases. After removal of 10 bases from V and 5 bases from J, the junction contained 13 bases not matched to a gene. Germline CDR1 and CDR2: ENHRY and SYGVKD. There are 14 residues in the CDR3. CDR3 nucleotide sequence: TGTGCCAGCAACGCGAGGACAGGGATGGACGAGCAGTACTTC. Protein product: CASNARTGMDEQYF.

This chain uses TRBV6-5 with TRBJ1-1; a possible D gene is TRBD1 (5 bases). Germline V CDR1 and CDR2: MNHEY, SVGAGI. Trimming took off 5 bases at V and 1 base at J, with 14 bases between the two ends. The CDR3 has 15 residues. DNA for the CDR3: TGTGCCAGCAGTAGGTCAGGCGGGGGGAACACTGAAGCTTTCTTT. This codes for CASSRSGGGNTEAFF.

The chain has TRBV2 and TRBJ2-2; D not certain. CDR1 SNHLY and CDR2 FYNNEI come from the germline V gene. This CDR3 is 14 amino acids long. Deletions cut 2 bases from V and 8 bases from J, with 12 bases between. Here the CDR3 reads CASSEIAYPGELFF. CDR3 bases: TGTGCCAGCAGTGAAATCGCTTACCCGGGGGAGCTGTTTTTT.

V gene TRBV19 combines with J gene TRBJ2-7; the D gene is possibly TRBD2 (5 bases). The CDR3 is 13 residues long. Germline CDR1 LNHDA, CDR2 SQIVND (reference sequence). V lost 5 bases, J lost 0 bases, and 8 bases lay in between. For the CDR3, the DNA is TGTGCCAGTAGTGGAACTAGCTCCTACGAGCAGTACTTC. It encodes CASSGTSSYEQYF.

This chain joins TRBV6-5 and TRBJ2-1; possibly TRBD1 for D (6 bases). Trimming left V 2 bases short and J 3 bases short, with 11 bases between. Germline V gene lookup returns CDR1 MNHEY and CDR2 SVGAGI. The CDR3 is 15 amino acids. The CDR3, as DNA: TGTGCCAGCAGTTACGAGGGGGAGCTCTACAATGAGCAGTTCTTC. Translation: CASSYEGELYNEQFF.

The J gene is TRBJ1-6, the V gene TRBV5-1; possible D gene TRBD1, 5 bases. The CDR3 runs to 15 residues. Trimming shortened V by 0 bases and J by 10 bases, and 14 bases separated the two germline ends. From germline, CDR1 is SGHRS and CDR2 YFSETQ. This CDR3 reads CASSLGGGTGSPLHF. DNA for the CDR3: TGCGCCAGCAGCTTGGGTGGGGGTACGGGATCACCCCTCCACTTT.

The gene calls are TRBV5-1 and TRBJ2-1, with 8 bases identical to TRBD2. J lost 5 bases, V lost 0 bases, and 4 bases had no gene match. Germline V gene lookup returns CDR1 SGHRS and CDR2 YFSETQ. The CDR3 runs to 15 residues. The CDR3 DNA reads as TGCGCCAGCAGCTTGGCCGGCGGGAGGCACAATGAGCAGTTCTTC. Its protein product is CASSLAGGRHNEQFF.

The J gene is TRBJ1-2, the V gene TRBV5-1, with 7 bases aligning to TRBD1. The CDR3 length is 13 residues. The V and J ends lost 8 bases and 0 bases, in that order; junction bases with no gene match: 4. The germline V gene has CDR1 SGHRS and CDR2 YFSETQ. The chain's CDR3 is CASRQGANYGYTF. DNA for the CDR3: TGCGCCAGTCGACAGGGAGCTAACTATGGCTACACCTTC.

In this sample, this clone turned up many times. The V call is TRBV2, the J call TRBJ1-3; D may be TRBD1 (5 bases). From germline, CDR1 is SNHLY and CDR2 FYNNEI. The CDR3 runs 12 residues. The ends were cut back, 8 bases at V and 3 bases at J, with 8 bases in the middle. The CDR3 DNA reads TGTGCCAGCGGTCAGGGTGGAAACACCATATATTTT. It yields the protein CASGQGGNTIYF.

The chain couples TRBV4-1 to TRBJ1-1; no reliable D call. Germline V CDR1 and CDR2: MGHRA, YSYEKL. The CDR3 is made up of 14 amino acids. Trimming removed 7 bases from V and 1 base from J, with 13 bases in between. The DNA for the CDR3 is TGCGCCAGCAAGGCCTATGAAGGGAACACTGAAGCTTTCTTT. Its translation is CASKAYEGNTEAFF.

V gene TRBV29-1 combines with J gene TRBJ2-3; 13 nucleotides agree with TRBD2. Trimming at V came to 7 bases and at J to 5 bases, leaving 0 bases not matched to a gene. CDR1 and CDR2 from the germline V gene are SQVTM and ANQGSEA. CDR3 length: 12 amino acids. The DNA of the CDR3 is TGCAGCGGACTAGCGGGAGGAGATACGCAGTATTTT. This translates into CSGLAGGDTQYF.